This TCR beta chain stems from a study of neoadjuvant anti-PD-1 for oral cavity cancer. In the study overall: Around day 43, patients without progression received a fourth nivolumab dose before surgery. Study results and caveats: Higher pretreatment Treg/Th17 ratios tracked higher pretreatment blood clonality.

The CDR3 runs to 15 residues. Germline-derived CDR1 and CDR2 are SGHRS and YFSETQ. The V and J ends lost 3 bases and 0 bases, in that order; junction bases with no gene match: 3. As to time point: after neoadjuvant nivolumab, at surgical resection. Patients were newly diagnosed with stage II-IVA oral cavity squamous cell carcinoma without prior systemic or radiation treatment. Cohort: HPV-negative, locally advanced oral cavity squamous cell carcinoma patients. Sequencing used immunoSEQ multiplex PCR; TCRdb keeps in-frame clones, though not all of them. The table has more than 13,000 clones, approximately 73% seen once. As to this clone: Its antigen remains unknown.

The source material was PBMCs, sampled after nivolumab (anti-PD-1) treatment. This TCR was recovered from a person aged 35-79 years with oral cavity squamous cell carcinoma. The rearrangement links TRBV5-1 to TRBJ2-5; 9 bases are shared with TRBD2. The CDR3 here is CASSSLAGDQETQYF. In nucleotides, the CDR3 is TGCGCCAGCAGCTCGTTAGCGGGAGACCAAGAGACCCAGTACTTC. The whole variable domain, remainder taken from reference TRBV5-1 and TRBJ2-5, is KAGVTQTPRYLIKTRGQQVTLSCSPISGHRSVSWYQQTPGQGLQFLFEYFSETQRNKGNFPGRFSGRQFSNSRSEMNVSTLELGDSALYLCASSSLAGDQETQYFGPGTRLLVL.